This T cell receptor (beta chain) was retrieved from a study of T cell responses to AZD1222 COVID-19 vaccine. Study results and limitations: Most donors were white British, females outnumbered males, and clonal diversity was possibly underestimated.

This clone was recorded once. Its antigen remains unidentified. Germline CDR1 reads SGHDT; CDR2 reads YYEEEE. The CDR3 runs to 13 residues. Between the trimmed V and J ends, which lost 1 base and 1 base, there was a span of 3 bases. Measured with immunoSEQ multiplex PCR; TCRdb has only the in-frame clones, and not every one. The sample lists fewer than 150,000 clones, approximately 94% occurring once. This TCR was recovered from an adult in good health. The chain carries TRBV5-6 and TRBJ1-5; D unresolved. The sample here was peripheral blood, taken on day 0 of AZD1222 vaccination. The CDR3 coding sequence is TGTGCCAGCAGCTTGTACAGCAATCAGCCCCAGCATTTT. Amino acids: CASSLYSNQPQHF.